This is a list of T cell receptor beta chains from one sample in a study of T cells after posttransplantation cyclophosphamide. Repertoires were generated with immunoSEQ multiplex PCR, while TCRdb's copy carries only in-frame clones and drops some. The sample is made up of 9,500 to 13,000 clones, none counted only once. This material consisted of PBMCs, taken after allogeneic stem cell transplant with posttransplant cyclophosphamide. These receptors all come from a female patient in her forties who received an allogeneic stem cell transplant from a related donor, was CMV-positive, and had no GVHD. Among the T cells, some may be from the graft donor. CDR3s include the opening cysteine and the closing phenylalanine or tryptophan. The order of the fields is V gene, J gene, clone size, D gene, CDR3 DNA, CDR3 protein. A D gene is named only where the DNA matches it firmly. Sizes are listed as how often the clone was seen (once, few, many) or a class if it is expanded.

v_call: TRBV18
j_call: TRBJ2-2
clone_size: many
d_call: .
cdr3_nt: TGTGCCAGCTCACTACCCCGGGGGAGCGGTGCTTACCGTCAGGAGCTGTTTTTT
cdr3_aa: CASSLPRGSGAYRQELFF

v_call: TRBV14
j_call: TRBJ2-1
clone_size: many
d_call: .
cdr3_nt: TGTGCCAGCAGCCAAGGGGCTCCCCACTACAATGAGCAGTTCTTC
cdr3_aa: CASSQGAPHYNEQFF

v_call: TRBV7-9
j_call: TRBJ2-7
clone_size: many
d_call: TRBD1
cdr3_nt: TGTGCCAGCAGCCCTCCCGACAGGGGAAACTCCTACGAGCAGTACTTC
cdr3_aa: CASSPPDRGNSYEQYF

v_call: TRBV7-9
j_call: TRBJ1-1
clone_size: many
d_call: .
cdr3_nt: TGTGCCAGCAGCTTACCTGGAGGGGGGGCTGAAGCTTTCTTT
cdr3_aa: CASSLPGGGAEAFF

v_call: TRBV28
j_call: TRBJ2-2
clone_size: many
d_call: TRBD1
cdr3_nt: TGTGCCAGCAGTTACCGGGACAGGGATAACACCGGGGAGCTGTTTTTT
cdr3_aa: CASSYRDRDNTGELFF

v_call: TRBV6-2/TRBV6-3
j_call: TRBJ2-2
clone_size: many
d_call: TRBD2
cdr3_nt: TGTGCCAGCAGATCCCCGGGACTAACCTGGAACACCGGGGAGCTGTTTTTT
cdr3_aa: CASRSPGLTWNTGELFF

v_call: TRBV19
j_call: TRBJ1-1
clone_size: many
d_call: .
cdr3_nt: TGTGCCAGTAGTCGATTTTGGGCAGGGAAGACTGAAGCTTTCTTT
cdr3_aa: CASSRFWAGKTEAFF

v_call: TRBV19
j_call: TRBJ1-2
clone_size: many
d_call: TRBD1
cdr3_nt: TGTGCCAGTACGACAGGGGCGGGCTACACCTTC
cdr3_aa: CASTTGAGYTF

v_call: TRBV13
j_call: TRBJ2-3
clone_size: many
d_call: TRBD2
cdr3_nt: TGTGCCAGCAGCTGGAGCGGGGGGGCGAGAGATACGCAGTATTTT
cdr3_aa: CASSWSGGARDTQYF

v_call: TRBV7-3
j_call: TRBJ2-3
clone_size: few
d_call: TRBD2
cdr3_nt: TGTGCCAGCAGCTTAAGGACTAGCGGGGCTGTGGGCACAGATACGCAGTATTTT
cdr3_aa: CASSLRTSGAVGTDTQYF

v_call: TRBV7-9
j_call: TRBJ1-1
clone_size: many
d_call: .
cdr3_nt: TGTGCCAGCAGCTCTGGCTCATGGGGGGGGCAAGCGAACACTGAAGCTTTCTTT
cdr3_aa: CASSSGSWGGQANTEAFF

v_call: TRBV27
j_call: TRBJ1-1
clone_size: many
d_call: .
cdr3_nt: TGTGCCAGCAGTCCAACCCCGGGACTCCCGATTGAAGCTTTCTTT
cdr3_aa: CASSPTPGLPIEAFF

v_call: TRBV6-5
j_call: TRBJ1-4
clone_size: many
d_call: .
cdr3_nt: TGTGCCAGCAGAGGGAAGGGGCCGGCTAATGAAAAACTGTTTTTT
cdr3_aa: CASRGKGPANEKLFF

v_call: TRBV11-1
j_call: TRBJ2-1
clone_size: many
d_call: TRBD2
cdr3_nt: TGTGCCAGCAGCAGGGTGGCTAGCGGGGGCTACAATGAGCAGTTCTTC
cdr3_aa: CASSRVASGGYNEQFF

v_call: TRBV7-2
j_call: TRBJ2-2
clone_size: many
d_call: .
cdr3_nt: TGTGCCAGCAGCTTAGCGCCGGTCGGGGAGCTGTTTTTT
cdr3_aa: CASSLAPVGELFF

v_call: TRBV7-9
j_call: TRBJ2-1
clone_size: medium-sized
d_call: TRBD2
cdr3_nt: TGTGCCAGCAGCCCGAGCGGGGGGGCCCATTATGAGCAGTTCTTC
cdr3_aa: CASSPSGGAHYEQFF

v_call: TRBV29-1
j_call: TRBJ2-7
clone_size: many
d_call: .
cdr3_nt: TGCAGCGTTGAGGGGGCACAGCCCTACGAGCAGTACTTC
cdr3_aa: CSVEGAQPYEQYF

v_call: TRBV5-1
j_call: TRBJ1-3
clone_size: many
d_call: TRBD1
cdr3_nt: TGCGCCAGCAGCTTGGCAGGGACAGATAACTCTGGAAACACCATATATTTT
cdr3_aa: CASSLAGTDNSGNTIYF